One sample yielded the 20 T cell receptor beta chains listed below, sequenced in a study of blood T cells in healthy people across ages (dated by TCRdb to 2014 to 2015). Library creation used 5' RACE. TCRdb lists the instrument as Illumina HiSeq 2500. The second PCR ran for about 7 to 11 cycles and used a J-beta primer mix along with a sample-barcoded 5' primer. The public reads were quality trimmed at Q25 with fastp and then assembled into clones with MiXCR by TCRdb, keeping productive beta chains. Every distinct CDR3 protein forms one entry, paired with its most common genes and DNA. The table for this sample lists around 1,500,000 distinct CDR3 sequences; about 30% of them were counted only once. The top ten clones comprise roughly 8% of the sample. Sequenced sample: blood. These receptor sequences come from a woman aged 30 to 39 in good health.

The chain links TRBV6-2 or TRBV6-3 to TRBJ2-1; D tentatively reads TRBD1 or TRBD2 (5 bases each). CDR3 length: 13 residues. V was pared by 5 bases and J by 5 bases, with 10 bases between. Germline values: CDR1 MNHEY, CDR2 SVGEGT. In nucleotides, the CDR3 is TGTGCCAGCAGTCTGGGGGAGAACAATGAGCAGTTCTTC. This encodes CASSLGENNEQFF.

V gene TRBV20-1 combines with J gene TRBJ1-6; no reliable D call. CDR1 is DFQATT and CDR2 is SNEGSKA in the germline V gene (reference sequence). The CDR3 is made up of 14 amino acids. V lost 0 bases, J lost 7 bases, and 10 bases lay in between. CDR3 sequence (DNA): TGCAGTGCTAGAGATCTGAAATTGAATTCACCCCTCCACTTT. Protein product: CSARDLKLNSPLHF.

The table lists this clonotype with many counts. This rearrangement joins TRBV29-1 to TRBJ2-7; 8 bases align to TRBD2. The ends lost 5 bases at V and 7 bases at J; junction bases unmatched: 13. Germline CDR1 SQVTM, CDR2 ANQGSEA. The CDR3 has 14 residues. CDR3 bases: TGCAGCGTTTTCCGGGGGGGCGACCCAAGAGAGCAGTACTTC. This translates into CSVFRGGDPREQYF.

The chain has TRBV5-1 and TRBJ2-5; TRBD2 matches 11 bases. Germline CDR1 reads SGHRS; CDR2 reads YFSETQ. After removal of 4 bases from V and 4 bases from J, the junction contained 6 bases not matched to a gene. This CDR3 is 15 amino acids long. Written as DNA, the CDR3 is TGCGCCAGCAGCACAACCGGGACTAGCGGAGAGACCCAGTACTTC. Translating gives CASSTTGTSGETQYF.

This clonotype was seen at least ten times. V gene TRBV10-3 combines with J gene TRBJ2-2, with TRBD2 identical over 15 bases. CDR3 length: 17 amino acids. V lost 4 bases to trimming and J lost 8 bases; unmatched junction nucleotides: 8. CDR1 and CDR2 (germline): ENHRY, SYGVKD. CDR3 loop: CAISAGLAGGLSGELFF. The CDR3 DNA follows: TGTGCCATCAGTGCGGGACTAGCGGGAGGTCTCTCTGGGGAGCTGTTTTTT.

This clonotype was seen only a few times. V gene TRBV5-1 combines with J gene TRBJ2-1, with TRBD1 matching over 9 bases. This CDR3 spans 15 amino acids. Looked up from germline, CDR1 is SGHRS and CDR2 is YFSETQ. Trimming at V came to 4 bases and at J to 7 bases, leaving 9 bases not matched to a gene. Here the CDR3 DNA reads TGCGCCAGCAGCCGGGGCGGGACAGGGTGGAATGAGCAGTTCTTC. Its protein is CASSRGGTGWNEQFF.

J is TRBJ1-6 and V is TRBV15; TRBD1 is a possible D gene (5 bases). The CDR3 has 14 amino acids. V was shortened by 5 bases and J by 6 bases, with 11 bases between the two germline ends. Germline loops: CDR1 LNHNV, CDR2 YYDKDF (reference sequence). In nucleotides, the CDR3 is TGTGCCACCAGCCTTGCAGGGTTTAATTCACCCCTCCACTTT. Amino acids: CATSLAGFNSPLHF.

Notes on this clonotype: The junction shows a germline mismatch at one end, possibly a read error. The genes are TRBV14 and TRBJ2-1; possible D gene TRBD2, 5 bases. The CDR3 extends over 16 amino acids. From germline, CDR1 is SGHDN and CDR2 FVKESK. In DNA, the CDR3 is TGTGCCAGCAGCCAAGATGGAGCGGACTCCTACAGTGAGCAGTTCTTC. This translates into CASSQDGADSYSEQFF. The complete variable domain, with remaining parts taken from reference TRBV14 and TRBJ2-1, reads EAGVTQFPSHSVIEKGQTVTLRCDPISGHDNLYWYRRVMGKEIKFLLHFVKESKQDESGMPNNRFLAERTGGTYSTLKVQPAELEDSGVYFCASSQDGADSYSEQFFGPGTRLTVL.

Notes on this clonotype: Lacking the conserved final phenylalanine or tryptophan, this CDR3 likely reflects a read error. The chain employs TRBV7-2 and TRBJ1-4, with 7 positions matching TRBD1. The CDR3 is 13 residues long. In germline, CDR1 is SGHTA, CDR2 FQGNSA. Trimming at V came to 5 bases and at J to 11 bases, leaving 8 bases not matched to a gene. The CDR3 protein is CASSKDRLGKLFY. CDR3 DNA sequence: TGTGCCAGCAGCAAGGACAGGTTGGGGAAACTGTTTTAT.

The chain combines TRBV11-2 with TRBJ2-3; D may be TRBD1 or TRBD2 (5 bases each). Germline lookup yields CDR1 SGHAT and CDR2 FQNNGV. V lost 5 bases and J 6 bases, leaving 15 bases between the germline ends. The CDR3 runs 14 residues. The CDR3 DNA follows: TGTGCCAGCAGCGAGATGAGGGGCCCCGATACGCAGTATTTT. Translating it yields CASSEMRGPDTQYF.

The genes are TRBV10-3 and TRBJ2-1; 10 positions match TRBD1. V was clipped by 8 bases and J by 6 bases; unmatched bases: 7. CDR1 is ENHRY, CDR2 SYGVKD, per germline. This CDR3 region has 14 residues. This chain's CDR3 is CAIAGTGAANEQFF. CDR3 in DNA: TGTGCCATCGCCGGGACAGGGGCGGCCAATGAGCAGTTCTTC.

About this clonotype itself: An end of the junction differs from the germline gene, which may be a read error. The chain joins TRBV7-9 to TRBJ2-7; either TRBD1 or TRBD2 may fit D (5 bases each). Germline lookup yields CDR1 SEHNR and CDR2 FQNEAQ (reference sequence). This CDR3 region has 14 residues. CDR3 coding DNA: TGTGCCGGCAGCTTAAGGGACGTCTCCTACGAGCAGTACTTC. Its translation: CAGSLRDVSYEQYF.

This clonotype showed up many times. The J gene is TRBJ2-1, the V gene TRBV5-6, with TRBD2 matching 12 bases. The germline gives CDR1 SGHDT, CDR2 YYEEEE. CDR3 length: 15 amino acids. V lost 1 base to trimming and J lost 9 bases; unmatched junction nucleotides: 5. The DNA of the CDR3 is TGTGCCAGCAGCTTGTTGCTAGCGGGGGGGTCTGAGCAGTTCTTC. The encoded protein is CASSLLLAGGSEQFF.

This clonotype was picked up a small number of times. The chain joins TRBV20-1 to TRBJ1-3, with 8 nucleotides matching TRBD1. Looked up from germline, CDR1 is DFQATT and CDR2 is SNEGSKA (reference sequence). J was trimmed by 11 bases and V by 6 bases; bases with no gene match: 6. This CDR3 spans 11 amino acids. The CDR3, as DNA: TGCAGTGCGACAGGGGCCAGAGCCATATATTTT. Protein sequence: CSATGARAIYF.

This clonotype was counted between two and nine times. The chain carries TRBV5-1 and TRBJ2-1; D is undetermined. CDR3 length equals 13 residues. Trimming shortened V by 5 bases and J by 3 bases, and 9 bases separated the two germline ends. CDR1 is SGHRS and CDR2 is YFSETQ in the germline V gene. The CDR3 nucleotides read TGCGCCAGCAGAAAAGACGGCTACAATGAGCAGTTCTTC. Residues: CASRKDGYNEQFF. The entire variable domain, with the rest obtained from reference TRBV5-1 and TRBJ2-1, is as follows: KAGVTQTPRYLIKTRGQQVTLSCSPISGHRSVSWYQQTPGQGLQFLFEYFSETQRNKGNFPGRFSGRQFSNSRSEMNVSTLELGDSALYLCASRKDGYNEQFFGPGTRLTVL.

V usage is TRBV11-2 and J usage is TRBJ2-7, with 9 bases that match TRBD1. Germline loops: CDR1 SGHAT, CDR2 FQNNGV. CDR3 size: 15 residues. With V trimmed by 0 bases and J by 7 bases, 7 bases remained unmatched. CDR3 in amino acids: CASSLDGTGPGEQYF. CDR3 DNA sequence: TGTGCCAGCAGCTTAGACGGGACAGGGCCCGGGGAGCAGTACTTC.

This sequence joins TRBV2 and TRBJ2-5; D remains ambiguous. V shed 6 bases and J shed 5 bases, with 13 bases lying between them. The V gene's germline CDR1 is SNHLY and CDR2 FYNNEI. CDR3 size: 13 residues. The CDR3 protein is CASSPKVWETQYF. The CDR3 DNA is TGTGCCAGCAGCCCGAAGGTCTGGGAGACCCAGTACTTC.

This clonotype was seen only once. This rearrangement joins TRBV18 to TRBJ2-1; D could derive from TRBD1 or TRBD2 (5 bases each). The germline V and J ends were trimmed by 5 bases and 5 bases, with 10 bases remaining between them. This CDR3 comprises 13 residues. In germline, CDR1 is KGHSH, CDR2 LQKENI. In DNA form, the CDR3 reads TGTGCCAGCTCAGTGACAGCGGACAATGAGCAGTTCTTC. This sequence encodes CASSVTADNEQFF.

The CDR3 sequence: CAWSPKSGGAYRYNEQFF. In nucleotides, the CDR3 is TGTGCCTGGAGCCCCAAATCAGGGGGCGCGTATCGGTACAATGAGCAGTTCTTC. The rearrangement joins TRBV30 to TRBJ2-1, with 8 positions matching TRBD1. This CDR3 has 18 residues. The germline V gene encodes CDR1 GTSNPN and CDR2 SVGIG (reference sequence). Trimming took 3 bases from V and 4 from J; bases not matched to a gene: 17.

This chain connects TRBV9 to TRBJ2-3, with TRBD1 as a possible D gene (6 bases). V was pared by 0 bases and J by 6 bases, with 14 bases between. CDR3 length: 15 amino acids. Germline V gene lookup returns CDR1 SGDLS and CDR2 YYNGEE. The CDR3 DNA reads TGTGCCAGCAGCGTAGCAGGGGATGGTTTTGATACGCAGTATTTT. Its protein is CASSVAGDGFDTQYF.